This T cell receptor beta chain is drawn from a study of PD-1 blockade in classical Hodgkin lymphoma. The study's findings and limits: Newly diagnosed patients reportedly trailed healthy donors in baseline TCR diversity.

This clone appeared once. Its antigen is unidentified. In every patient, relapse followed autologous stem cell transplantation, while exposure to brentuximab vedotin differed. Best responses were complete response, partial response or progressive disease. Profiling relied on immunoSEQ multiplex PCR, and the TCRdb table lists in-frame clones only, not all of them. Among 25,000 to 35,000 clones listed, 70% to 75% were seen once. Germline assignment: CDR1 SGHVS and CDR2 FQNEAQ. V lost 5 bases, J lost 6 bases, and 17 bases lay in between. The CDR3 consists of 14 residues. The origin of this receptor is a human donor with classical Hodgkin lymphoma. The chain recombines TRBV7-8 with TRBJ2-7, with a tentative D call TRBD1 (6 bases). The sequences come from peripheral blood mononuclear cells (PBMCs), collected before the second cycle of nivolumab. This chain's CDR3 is CASSKGPGGREQYF. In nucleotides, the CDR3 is TGTGCCAGCAGCAAGGGGCCTGGGGGCCGCGAGCAGTACTTC.